Listed here are 20 T cell receptor beta chains from one sample, sequenced in a study of T cell changes during pregnancy in multiple sclerosis (dated 2019 in TCRdb). To prepare the library, the immunoSEQ multiplex PCR assay was applied. TCRdb limited this immuneACCESS table to in-frame rearrangements with V and J called. A share of clones is missing; checked studies link under half to unresolved V genes, and the rest is unexplained. A total of tens of thousands of clones appear in this sample, about 91% of them only once. The ten largest clones take up around 0.8% of the sample. The sequencing used CD4+ T cells from peripheral blood mononuclear cells, collected in the third trimester of pregnancy. These receptors came from a female donor with multiple sclerosis, enrolled in a pregnancy study.

This chain connects TRBV5-1 to TRBJ2-3; 11 bases match TRBD1. Per germline, CDR1 SGHRS and CDR2 YFSETQ. The V gene end was trimmed by 2 bases and the J gene end by 2 bases; junction bases not matched to a gene: 4. The CDR3 runs 16 residues. CDR3 region: CASSLWDRGTTDTQYF. DNA of the CDR3: TGCGCCAGCAGCTTATGGGACAGGGGGACCACAGATACGCAGTATTTT.

The chain uses TRBV6-1 and TRBJ2-7, with D maybe TRBD1 (6 bases). The CDR3 has 12 amino acids. The V and J ends lost 9 bases and 0 bases respectively, with 9 bases between them. In germline, CDR1 is MNHNS, CDR2 SASEGT. CDR3 sequence: CASRGSSYEQYF. As DNA, the CDR3 is TGTGCCAGTAGGGGGAGCTCCTACGAGCAGTACTTC.

The chain employs TRBV5-1 and TRBJ2-6, with D tentatively TRBD2 (6 bases). The CDR3 sequence is 15 residues long. Looked up from germline, CDR1 is SGHRS and CDR2 is YFSETQ. V lost 7 bases and J 0 bases, leaving 11 bases between the germline ends. CDR3 sequence (DNA): TGCGCCAGCGGGACTTCCAGCTCTGGGGCCAACGTCCTGACTTTC. Encoded protein: CASGTSSSGANVLTF.

The rearrangement uses TRBV6-5 and TRBJ1-2; D unresolved. This CDR3 is built from 14 residues. The germline gives CDR1 MNHEY, CDR2 SVGAGI. Trimming took 6 bases from V and 5 from J, leaving 16 bases between them. The CDR3 reads CASRNGGLIYGYTF. CDR3 sequence (DNA): TGTGCCAGCAGAAACGGAGGACTTATTTATGGCTACACCTTC.

The chain combines TRBV5-1 with TRBJ2-7; TRBD2 matches at 12 bases. Trimming took 0 bases from V and 5 from J; bases not matched to a gene: 6. Germline assignment: CDR1 SGHRS and CDR2 YFSETQ. This CDR3 contains 16 residues. CDR3 in DNA: TGCGCCAGCAGCTTGGGGCTAGCGGGAGGGCCGGACGAGCAGTACTTC. It specifies CASSLGLAGGPDEQYF.

This clone was observed a few times. The V call is TRBV12-5, the J call TRBJ1-1; D remains unclear. CDR1 and CDR2 from the germline V gene are LGHNT and FRNRAP. CDR3 size: 12 residues. V was trimmed by 6 bases and J by 1 base, leaving 6 bases between them. The CDR3 region is CASGQQNTEAFF. The CDR3 DNA reads as TGTGCTAGTGGACAGCAGAACACTGAAGCTTTCTTT.

The rearrangement links TRBV7-9 to TRBJ2-7; weak D call: TRBD1 (6 bases). The V gene's germline CDR1 is SEHNR and CDR2 FQNEAQ (reference sequence). This CDR3 contains 14 residues. V was pared by 5 bases and J by 8 bases, with 19 bases between. CDR3 DNA sequence: TGTGCCAGCAGCCCTAACACAGGGTCCCTCCAGCAGTACTTC. This encodes CASSPNTGSLQQYF.

J is TRBJ1-2 and V is TRBV28; possible D gene TRBD1, 6 bases. V lost 3 bases and J lost 6, with 11 bases in between. Germline V gives CDR1 MDHEN, CDR2 SYDVKM. The length of the CDR3 is 13 residues. The CDR3 DNA sequence: TGTGCCAGCAGTTTTGTACAGGGAGATGGCTACACCTTC. This codes for CASSFVQGDGYTF.

This clone occurred once. The DNA of the CDR3 is TGTGCCAGCAGGACTAGCGGGAGTGTCTATGAGCAGTTCTTC. Its translation: CASRTSGSVYEQFF. J is TRBJ2-1 and V is TRBV11-2, with 12 bases matching TRBD2. The germline V gene has CDR1 SGHAT and CDR2 FQNNGV. Trimming cost V 6 bases and J 8 bases; bases outside gene matches: 5. The CDR3 contains 14 residues.

CDR3 residues: CASSRQLYGPEQYF. CDR3 nucleotide sequence: TGTGCCAGCTCCAGACAGCTGTACGGTCCCGAGCAGTACTTC. The chain employs TRBV28 and TRBJ2-7, with D possibly TRBD1 on 5 matching bases. V lost 8 bases and J 6 bases, leaving 20 bases between the germline ends. This CDR3 has 14 amino acids. The V gene's germline CDR1 is MDHEN and CDR2 SYDVKM.

This chain joins TRBV27 and TRBJ2-7; 9 nucleotides match TRBD1. Germline CDR1 and CDR2: MNHEY and SMNVEV (reference sequence). Trimming took 5 bases from V and 3 from J; bases not matched to a gene: 8. The CDR3 covers 15 residues. CDR3 in amino acids: CASSGGTGLRYEQYF. The DNA for the CDR3 is TGTGCCAGCAGTGGGGGGACAGGGTTACGCTACGAGCAGTACTTC.

This clone was seen a handful of times. The chain has TRBV2 and TRBJ1-1; D is perhaps TRBD1 (5 bases). V lost 6 bases and J lost 11, with 13 bases in between. The CDR3 loop spans 11 amino acids. Germline-derived CDR1 and CDR2 are SNHLY and FYNNEI. CDR3 bases: TGTGCCAGCAGCGAGACAGATGAGGCTTTCTTT. Its translation: CASSETDEAFF.

This clone was recorded a few times. The V call is TRBV5-1, the J call TRBJ1-1; 9 nucleotides line up with TRBD1. Germline V lookup: CDR1 SGHRS, CDR2 YFSETQ. This CDR3 contains 15 residues. Losses at the gene ends were 2 bases for V and 3 bases for J; bases not matched to a gene: 5. The CDR3 loop reads CASSLPGQGDTEAFF. As DNA, the CDR3 is TGCGCCAGCAGCTTACCGGGACAGGGAGACACTGAAGCTTTCTTT.

V and J are TRBV5-5 and TRBJ2-7; possible D gene TRBD2, 6 bases. V was pared by 3 bases and J by 7 bases, with 14 bases between. This CDR3 comprises 13 residues. Germline CDR1 reads SGHKS; CDR2 reads YYEKEE (reference sequence). The chain's CDR3 is CASSWRERGEQYF. The CDR3 DNA sequence: TGTGCCAGCAGCTGGAGGGAGAGAGGTGAGCAGTACTTC.

The V gene is TRBV9, the J gene TRBJ1-2; D not resolved. Trimming took off 4 bases at V and 4 bases at J, with 14 bases between the two ends. The CDR3 runs to 14 residues. Germline V gene sequence: CDR1 SGDLS, CDR2 YYNGEE. The CDR3 protein is CASSPGFEAYGYTF. The CDR3 coding sequence is TGTGCCAGCAGCCCGGGATTTGAAGCCTATGGCTACACCTTC.

The V call is TRBV23-1, the J call TRBJ1-3; D gene uncertain. TRBV23-1 is marked as an open reading frame, function uncertain. The V gene lost 6 bases and the J gene lost 0 bases, with 9 bases spanning the gap. The CDR3 is made up of 14 amino acids. CDR3 sequence reads: CASRDLSSGNTIYF. The CDR3 DNA reads TGCGCCAGCAGGGACTTGTCCTCTGGAAACACCATATATTTT.

The chain recombines TRBV29-1 with TRBJ2-5; 9 bases are a match to TRBD1. V trimming: 4 bases; J trimming: 4 bases; junction bases outside the gene matches: 7. Germline values: CDR1 SQVTM, CDR2 ANQGSEA. The CDR3 runs to 14 residues. CDR3 protein: CSVVGTGRGETQYF. The CDR3 DNA sequence: TGCAGCGTTGTAGGGACAGGGAGGGGAGAGACCCAGTACTTC.

This chain links TRBV21-1 with TRBJ2-7; no DNA check was done on the table's D call, TRBD1. TRBV21-1 has pseudogene status. This CDR3 is built from 15 residues. The DNA of the CDR3 is TGTGCCAGCAGCAAGTGGACAAGGGGCACCTACGAGCAGTACTTC. This translates into CASSKWTRGTYEQYF.

The gene calls are TRBV7-7 and TRBJ2-3; a weak D match, TRBD2 (5 bases). This CDR3 contains 15 residues. Germline assignment: CDR1 SSHAT and CDR2 FNYEAQ (reference sequence). Trimming pared 5 bases from V and 1 base from J, leaving 13 bases between. The CDR3, as DNA: TGTGCCAGCAGCCCACGTCGGGGAGGCACAGATACGCAGTATTTT. Its protein is CASSPRRGGTDTQYF.

The V call is TRBV5-4, the J call TRBJ2-1; D possibly corresponds to TRBD1 (5 bases). Between the trimmed V and J ends, which lost 0 bases and 8 bases, there was a span of 15 bases. Germline values: CDR1 SGHNT, CDR2 YYREEE (reference sequence). The CDR3 is 15 amino acids. The CDR3, as DNA: TGTGCCAGCAGCTTGGAGGCCCCAAGGGGTCATGAGCAGTTCTTC. The encoded protein is CASSLEAPRGHEQFF.